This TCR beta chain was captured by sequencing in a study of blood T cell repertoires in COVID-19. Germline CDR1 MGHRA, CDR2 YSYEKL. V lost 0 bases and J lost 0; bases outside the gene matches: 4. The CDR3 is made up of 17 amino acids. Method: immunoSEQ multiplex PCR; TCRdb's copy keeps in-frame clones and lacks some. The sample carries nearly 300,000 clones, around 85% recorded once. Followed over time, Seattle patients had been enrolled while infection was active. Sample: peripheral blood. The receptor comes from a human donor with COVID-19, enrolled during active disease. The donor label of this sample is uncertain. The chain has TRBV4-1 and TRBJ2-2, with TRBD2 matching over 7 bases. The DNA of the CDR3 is TGCGCCAGCAGCCAAGAATCTAGCGGAACGAACACCGGGGAGCTGTTTTTT. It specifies CASSQESSGTNTGELFF.